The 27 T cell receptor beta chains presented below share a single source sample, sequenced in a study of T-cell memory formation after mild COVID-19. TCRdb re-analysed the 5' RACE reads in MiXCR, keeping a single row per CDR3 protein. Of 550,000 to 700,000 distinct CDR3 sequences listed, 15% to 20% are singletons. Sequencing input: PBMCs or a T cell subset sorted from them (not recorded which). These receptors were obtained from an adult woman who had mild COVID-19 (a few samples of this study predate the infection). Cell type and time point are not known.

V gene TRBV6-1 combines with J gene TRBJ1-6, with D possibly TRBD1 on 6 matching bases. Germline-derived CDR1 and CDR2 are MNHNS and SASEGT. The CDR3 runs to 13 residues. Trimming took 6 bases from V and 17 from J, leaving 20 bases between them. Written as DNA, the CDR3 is TGTGCCAGCAGCGCCTCCGGGACACCCGGCATCCACTTT. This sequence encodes CASSASGTPGIHF.

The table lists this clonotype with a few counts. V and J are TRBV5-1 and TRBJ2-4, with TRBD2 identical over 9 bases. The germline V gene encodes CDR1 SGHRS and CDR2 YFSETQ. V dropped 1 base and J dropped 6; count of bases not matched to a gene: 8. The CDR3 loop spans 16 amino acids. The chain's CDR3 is CASSLWGSGGPNIQYF. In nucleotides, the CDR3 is TGCGCCAGCAGCTTGTGGGGTAGCGGGGGCCCAAACATTCAGTACTTC.

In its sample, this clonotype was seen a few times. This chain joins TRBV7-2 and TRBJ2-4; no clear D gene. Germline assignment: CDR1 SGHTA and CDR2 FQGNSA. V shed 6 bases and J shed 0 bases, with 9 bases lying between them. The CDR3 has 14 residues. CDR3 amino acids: CASRDVLAKNIQYF. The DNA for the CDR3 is TGTGCCAGCAGGGACGTTCTAGCCAAAAACATTCAGTACTTC. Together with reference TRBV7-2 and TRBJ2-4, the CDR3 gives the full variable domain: GAGVSQSPSNKVTEKGKDVELRCDPISGHTALYWYRQSLGQGLEFLIYFQGNSAPDKSGLPSDRFSAERTGGSVSTLTIQRTQQEDSAVYLCASRDVLAKNIQYFGAGTRLSVL.

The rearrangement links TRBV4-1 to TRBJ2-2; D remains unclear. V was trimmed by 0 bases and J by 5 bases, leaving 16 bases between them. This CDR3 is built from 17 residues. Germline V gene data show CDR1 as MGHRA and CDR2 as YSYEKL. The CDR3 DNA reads TGCGCCAGCAGCCAAGAAATCCCGCTAGGGCGGACCGGGGAGCTGTTTTTT. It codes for CASSQEIPLGRTGELFF.

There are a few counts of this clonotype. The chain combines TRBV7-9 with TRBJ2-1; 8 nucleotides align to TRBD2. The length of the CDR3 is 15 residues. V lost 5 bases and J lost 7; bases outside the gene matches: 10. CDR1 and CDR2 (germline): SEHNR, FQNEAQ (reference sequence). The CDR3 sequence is CASSAGAGDVNEQFF. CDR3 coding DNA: TGTGCCAGCAGCGCGGGAGCGGGAGATGTAAATGAGCAGTTCTTC.

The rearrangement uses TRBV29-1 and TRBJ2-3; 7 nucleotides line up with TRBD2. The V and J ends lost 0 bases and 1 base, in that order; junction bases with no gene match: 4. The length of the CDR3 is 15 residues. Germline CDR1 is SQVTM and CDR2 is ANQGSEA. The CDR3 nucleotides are TGCAGCGTTGAAGATCGGGGAGGGGGCACAGATACGCAGTATTTT. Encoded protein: CSVEDRGGGTDTQYF.

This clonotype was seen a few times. The DNA of the CDR3 is TGTGCCAGCAGCTTGGGAGACGCTGGGACCCAGTACTTC. Protein: CASSLGDAGTQYF. The chain couples TRBV7-3 to TRBJ2-5; maybe TRBD2 (5 bases). The V and J ends lost 3 bases and 7 bases respectively, with 12 bases between them. CDR1 is SGHTA, CDR2 FQGTGA, per germline. The CDR3 has 13 amino acids.

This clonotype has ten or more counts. The CDR3 loop is CASSFEVRQQFF. CDR3 nucleotides: TGTGCCAGCAGTTTTGAGGTTAGGCAGCAGTTCTTC. This chain uses TRBV28 with TRBJ2-1; D call uncertain. The length of the CDR3 is 12 residues. Per germline, CDR1 MDHEN and CDR2 SYDVKM. V was trimmed by 3 bases and J by 11 bases, leaving 11 bases between them.

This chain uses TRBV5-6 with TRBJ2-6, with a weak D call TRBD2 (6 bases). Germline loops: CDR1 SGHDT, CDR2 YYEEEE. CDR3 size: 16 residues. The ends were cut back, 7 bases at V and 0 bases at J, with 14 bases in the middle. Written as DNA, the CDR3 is TGTGCCAGCCAACTGGGCGGGATCTCTGGGGCCAACGTCCTGACTTTC. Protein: CASQLGGISGANVLTF.

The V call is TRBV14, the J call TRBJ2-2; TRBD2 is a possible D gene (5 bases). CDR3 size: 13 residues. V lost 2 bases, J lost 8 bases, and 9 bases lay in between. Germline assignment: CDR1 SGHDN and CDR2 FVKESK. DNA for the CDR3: TGTGCCAGCAGCCAACTTACGGGAGGGGAGCTGTTTTTT. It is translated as CASSQLTGGELFF.

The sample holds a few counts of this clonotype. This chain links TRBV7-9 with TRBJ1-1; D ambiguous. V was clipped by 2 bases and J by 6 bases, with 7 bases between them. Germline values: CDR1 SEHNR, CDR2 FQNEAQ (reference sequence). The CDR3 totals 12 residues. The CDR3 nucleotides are TGTGCCAGCAGCTTAAAAAATGCTGAAGCTTTCTTT. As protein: CASSLKNAEAFF.

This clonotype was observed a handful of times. Written as DNA, the CDR3 is TGTGCCACCAGTGATGGCGGATCTCTCGGGCTGTACTTC. This encodes CATSDGGSLGLYF. This chain links TRBV24-1 with TRBJ2-7, with D unclear. V lost 3 bases, J lost 12 bases, and 17 bases lay in between. CDR3 size: 13 residues. From germline, CDR1 is KGHDR and CDR2 SFDVKD.

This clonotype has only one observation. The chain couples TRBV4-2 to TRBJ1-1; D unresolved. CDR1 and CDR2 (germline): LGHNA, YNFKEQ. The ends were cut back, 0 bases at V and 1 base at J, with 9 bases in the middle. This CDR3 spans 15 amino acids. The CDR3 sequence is CASSQDEGKNTEAFF. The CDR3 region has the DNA TGTGCCAGCAGCCAAGATGAGGGCAAGAACACTGAAGCTTTCTTT.

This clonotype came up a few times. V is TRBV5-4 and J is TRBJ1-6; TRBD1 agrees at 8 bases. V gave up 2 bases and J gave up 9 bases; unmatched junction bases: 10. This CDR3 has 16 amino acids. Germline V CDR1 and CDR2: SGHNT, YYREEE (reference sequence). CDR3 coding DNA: TGTGCCAGCAGCTTTGGGGGACAGGTCTCCGGTTCACCCCTCCACTTT. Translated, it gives CASSFGGQVSGSPLHF. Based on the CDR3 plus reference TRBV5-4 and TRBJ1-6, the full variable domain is ETGVTQSPTHLIKTRGQQVTLRCSSQSGHNTVSWYQQALGQGPQFIFQYYREEENGRGNFPPRFSGLQFPNYSSELNVNALELDDSALYLCASSFGGQVSGSPLHFGNGTRLTVT.

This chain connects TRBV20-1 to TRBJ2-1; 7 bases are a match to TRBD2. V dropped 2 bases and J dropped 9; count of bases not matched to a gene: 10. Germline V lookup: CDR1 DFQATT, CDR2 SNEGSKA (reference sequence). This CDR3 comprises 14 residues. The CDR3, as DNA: TGCAGTGCTAGACGATCGGAGGGAGGGCCTGAGCAGTTCTTC. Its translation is CSARRSEGGPEQFF.

CDR3 region: CASSFYRGLYTEAFF. The CDR3 bases are TGCGCCAGCAGCTTCTACAGGGGCCTTTACACTGAAGCTTTCTTT. The rearrangement joins TRBV5-1 to TRBJ1-1, with 7 bases aligning to TRBD1. Germline V gene data show CDR1 as SGHRS and CDR2 as YFSETQ. There are 15 residues in the CDR3. V lost 2 bases, J lost 3 bases, and 7 bases stayed unmatched.

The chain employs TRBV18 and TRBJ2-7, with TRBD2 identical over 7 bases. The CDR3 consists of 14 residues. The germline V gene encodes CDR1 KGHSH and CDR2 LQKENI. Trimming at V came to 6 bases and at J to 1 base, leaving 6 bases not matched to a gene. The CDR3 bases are TGTGCCAGCTCGCCGCAGGGAGGGTCCTACGAGCAGTACTTC. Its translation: CASSPQGGSYEQYF.

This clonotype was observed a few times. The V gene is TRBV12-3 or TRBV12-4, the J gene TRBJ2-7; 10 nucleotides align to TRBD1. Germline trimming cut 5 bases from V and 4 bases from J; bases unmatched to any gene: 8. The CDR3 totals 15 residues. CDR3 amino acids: CASSQRQGASYEQYF. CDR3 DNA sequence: TGTGCCAGCAGTCAGAGACAGGGGGCGTCATACGAGCAGTACTTC.

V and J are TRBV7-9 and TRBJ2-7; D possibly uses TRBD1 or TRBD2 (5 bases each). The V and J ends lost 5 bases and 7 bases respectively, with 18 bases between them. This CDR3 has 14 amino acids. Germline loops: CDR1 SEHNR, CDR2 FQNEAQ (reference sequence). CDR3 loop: CASSTSGAWGEQYF. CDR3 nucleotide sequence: TGTGCCAGCAGCACCTCCGGGGCCTGGGGAGAGCAGTACTTC.

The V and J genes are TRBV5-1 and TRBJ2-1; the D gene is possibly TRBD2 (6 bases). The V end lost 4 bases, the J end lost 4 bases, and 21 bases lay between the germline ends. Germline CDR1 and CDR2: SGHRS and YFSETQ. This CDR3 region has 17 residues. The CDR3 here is CASSRNRWGEEYNEQFF. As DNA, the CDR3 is TGCGCCAGCAGCAGAAACAGATGGGGGGAAGAATACAATGAGCAGTTCTTC.

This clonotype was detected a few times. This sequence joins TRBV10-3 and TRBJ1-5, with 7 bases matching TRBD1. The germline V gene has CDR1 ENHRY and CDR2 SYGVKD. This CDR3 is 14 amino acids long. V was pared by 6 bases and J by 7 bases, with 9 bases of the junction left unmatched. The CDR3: CAISQGQTRQPQHF. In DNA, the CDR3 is TGTGCCATCAGCCAGGGACAGACAAGACAGCCCCAGCATTTT.

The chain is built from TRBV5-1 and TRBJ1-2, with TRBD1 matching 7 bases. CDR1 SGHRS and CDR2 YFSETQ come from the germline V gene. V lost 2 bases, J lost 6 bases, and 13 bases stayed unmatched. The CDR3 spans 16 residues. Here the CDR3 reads CASSFWAAGGTDGYTF. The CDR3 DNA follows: TGCGCCAGCAGCTTTTGGGCCGCCGGGGGGACAGATGGCTACACCTTC.

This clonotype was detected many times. CDR3 sequence: CASSRNSNQPQHF. In DNA form, the CDR3 reads TGTGCCAGCAGCCGAAATAGCAATCAGCCCCAGCATTTT. This chain joins TRBV5-5 and TRBJ1-5; D remains unclear. V was cut by 4 bases and J by 0 bases, with 5 bases left in between. The germline V gene has CDR1 SGHKS and CDR2 YYEKEE (reference sequence). The CDR3 runs 13 residues.

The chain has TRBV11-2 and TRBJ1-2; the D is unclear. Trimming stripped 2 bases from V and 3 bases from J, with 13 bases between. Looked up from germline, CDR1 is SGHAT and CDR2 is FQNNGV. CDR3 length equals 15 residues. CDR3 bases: TGTGCCAGCAGCTTAATGTACAGTGCGGACTATGGCTACACCTTC. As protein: CASSLMYSADYGYTF.

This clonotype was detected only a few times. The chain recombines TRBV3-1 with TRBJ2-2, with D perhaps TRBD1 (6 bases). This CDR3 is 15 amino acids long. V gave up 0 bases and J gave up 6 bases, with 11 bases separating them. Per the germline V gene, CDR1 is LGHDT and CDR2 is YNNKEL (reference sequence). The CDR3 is CASSQEVQGAGELFF. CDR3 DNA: TGTGCCAGCAGCCAAGAAGTACAGGGCGCCGGGGAGCTGTTTTTT.

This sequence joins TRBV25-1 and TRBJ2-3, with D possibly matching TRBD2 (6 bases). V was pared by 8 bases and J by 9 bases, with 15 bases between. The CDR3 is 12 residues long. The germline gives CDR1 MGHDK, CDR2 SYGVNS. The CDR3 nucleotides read TGTGCCAGCCTCGGGACTCCCGGAACGCAGTATTTT. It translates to CASLGTPGTQYF.

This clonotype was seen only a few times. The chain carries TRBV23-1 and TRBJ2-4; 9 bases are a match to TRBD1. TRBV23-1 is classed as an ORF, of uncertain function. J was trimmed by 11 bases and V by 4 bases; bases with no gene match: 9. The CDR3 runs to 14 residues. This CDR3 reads CASSPPGQGFLQYF. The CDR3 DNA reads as TGCGCCAGCAGTCCCCCGGGACAGGGATTCCTTCAGTACTTC.